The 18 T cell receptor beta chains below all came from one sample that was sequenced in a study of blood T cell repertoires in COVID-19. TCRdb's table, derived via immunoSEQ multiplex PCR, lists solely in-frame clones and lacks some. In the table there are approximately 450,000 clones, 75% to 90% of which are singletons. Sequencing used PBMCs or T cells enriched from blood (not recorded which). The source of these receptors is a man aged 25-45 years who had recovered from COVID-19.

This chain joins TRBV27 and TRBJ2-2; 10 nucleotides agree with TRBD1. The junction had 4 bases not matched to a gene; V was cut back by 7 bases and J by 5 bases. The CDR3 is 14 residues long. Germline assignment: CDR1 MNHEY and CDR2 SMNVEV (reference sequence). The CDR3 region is CASTDRGRTGELFF. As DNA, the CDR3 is TGTGCCAGCACAGACAGGGGGCGAACCGGGGAGCTGTTTTTT.

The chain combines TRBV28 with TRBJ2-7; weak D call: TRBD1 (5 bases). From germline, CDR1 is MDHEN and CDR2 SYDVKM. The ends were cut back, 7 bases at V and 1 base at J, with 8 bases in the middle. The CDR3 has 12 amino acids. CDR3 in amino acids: CASMRQSYEQYF. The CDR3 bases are TGTGCCAGCATGCGACAGTCCTACGAGCAGTACTTC.

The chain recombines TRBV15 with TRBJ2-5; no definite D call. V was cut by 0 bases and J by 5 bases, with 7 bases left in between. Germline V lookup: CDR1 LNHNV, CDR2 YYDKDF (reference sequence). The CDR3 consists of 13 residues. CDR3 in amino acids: CATSRDYAETQYF. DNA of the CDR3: TGTGCCACCAGCAGAGATTACGCGGAGACCCAGTACTTC.

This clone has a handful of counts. CDR3 sequence reads: CASLLLRPEWRGNYGYTF. Here the CDR3 DNA reads TGTGCCAGCCTCTTACTCCGGCCGGAATGGCGGGGGAACTATGGCTACACCTTC. V is TRBV27 and J is TRBJ1-2, with a weak D call TRBD1 (5 bases). Germline lookup yields CDR1 MNHEY and CDR2 SMNVEV (reference sequence). The CDR3 contains 18 residues. V lost 8 bases to trimming and J lost 2 bases, with 27 bases between them.

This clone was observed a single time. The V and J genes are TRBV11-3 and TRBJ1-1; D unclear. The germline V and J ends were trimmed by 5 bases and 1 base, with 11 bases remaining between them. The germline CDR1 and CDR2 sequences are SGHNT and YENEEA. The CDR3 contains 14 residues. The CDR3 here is CASSPSPGNTEAFF. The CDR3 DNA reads TGTGCCAGCAGCCCCTCCCCGGGGAACACTGAAGCTTTCTTT.

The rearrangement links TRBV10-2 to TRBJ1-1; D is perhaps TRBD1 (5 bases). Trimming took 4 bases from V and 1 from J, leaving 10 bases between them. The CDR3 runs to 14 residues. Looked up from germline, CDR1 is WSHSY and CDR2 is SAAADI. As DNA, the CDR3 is TGCGCCAGCAGTGGGGGGGAAGGGAACACTGAAGCTTTCTTT. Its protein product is CASSGGEGNTEAFF.

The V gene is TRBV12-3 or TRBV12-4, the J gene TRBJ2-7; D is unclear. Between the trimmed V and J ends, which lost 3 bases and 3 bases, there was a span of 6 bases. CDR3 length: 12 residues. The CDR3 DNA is TGTGCCAGCAGTTTGTGGAGCTACGAGCAGTACTTC. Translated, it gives CASSLWSYEQYF.

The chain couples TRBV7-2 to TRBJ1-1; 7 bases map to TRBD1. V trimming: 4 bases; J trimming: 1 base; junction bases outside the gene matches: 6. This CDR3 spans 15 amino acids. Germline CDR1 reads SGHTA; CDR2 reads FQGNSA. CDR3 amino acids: CASSSRQGRNTEAFF. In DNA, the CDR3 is TGTGCCAGCAGCTCACGACAGGGTAGGAACACTGAAGCTTTCTTT.

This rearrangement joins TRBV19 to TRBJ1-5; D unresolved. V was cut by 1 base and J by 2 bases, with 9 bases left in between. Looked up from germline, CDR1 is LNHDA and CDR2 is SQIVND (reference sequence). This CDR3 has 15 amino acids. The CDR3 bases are TGTGCCAGTAGTATAGGCCGAGTTGGCAATCAGCCCCAGCATTTT. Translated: CASSIGRVGNQPQHF.

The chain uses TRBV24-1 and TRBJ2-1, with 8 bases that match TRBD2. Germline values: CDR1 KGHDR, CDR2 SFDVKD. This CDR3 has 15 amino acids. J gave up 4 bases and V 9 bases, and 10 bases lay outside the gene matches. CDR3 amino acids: CATGRSGSFYNEQFF. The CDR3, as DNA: TGTGCCACCGGAAGAAGCGGGAGTTTTTACAATGAGCAGTTCTTC.

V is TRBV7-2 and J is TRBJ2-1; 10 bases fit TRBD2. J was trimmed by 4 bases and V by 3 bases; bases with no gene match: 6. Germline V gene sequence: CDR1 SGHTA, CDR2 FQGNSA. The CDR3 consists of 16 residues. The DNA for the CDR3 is TGTGCCAGCAGCTTCGCCGCTAGCGGGGGATACAATGAGCAGTTCTTC. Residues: CASSFAASGGYNEQFF.

The CDR3 loop is CASSFLAGEQYF. CDR3 sequence (DNA): TGTGCCAGCAGTTTTCTAGCGGGAGAGCAGTACTTC. This sequence joins TRBV27 and TRBJ2-7; 9 bases align to TRBD2. Per the germline V gene, CDR1 is MNHEY and CDR2 is SMNVEV (reference sequence). The CDR3 runs 12 residues. With V trimmed by 3 bases and J by 7 bases, 1 base remained unmatched.

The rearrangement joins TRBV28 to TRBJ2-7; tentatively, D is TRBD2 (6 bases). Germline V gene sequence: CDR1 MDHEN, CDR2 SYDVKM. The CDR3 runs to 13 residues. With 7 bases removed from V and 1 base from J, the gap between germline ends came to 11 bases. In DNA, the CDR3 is TGTGCCAGCACGCGGGGTCAGTCCTACGAGCAGTACTTC. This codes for CASTRGQSYEQYF.

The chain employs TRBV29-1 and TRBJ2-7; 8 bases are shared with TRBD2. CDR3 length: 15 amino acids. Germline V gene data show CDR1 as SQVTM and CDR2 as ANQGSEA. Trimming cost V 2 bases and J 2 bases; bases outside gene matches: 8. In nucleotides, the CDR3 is TGCAGCGTTGAACGTGAGCGGGAGCAGACCTACGAGCAGTACTTC. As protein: CSVEREREQTYEQYF.

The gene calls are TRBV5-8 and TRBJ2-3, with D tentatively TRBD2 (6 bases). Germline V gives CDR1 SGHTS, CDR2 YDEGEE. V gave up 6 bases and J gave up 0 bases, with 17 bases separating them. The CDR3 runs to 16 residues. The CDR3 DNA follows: TGTGCCAGCACCCTGGAAACGGGGGTCAGCACAGATACGCAGTATTTT. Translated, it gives CASTLETGVSTDTQYF.

CDR3 bases: TGTGCCAGCAGCCCCGGGACAGGCCGCTATGGCTACACCTTC. It translates to CASSPGTGRYGYTF. V gene TRBV7-9 combines with J gene TRBJ1-2, with 8 bases that match TRBD1. Germline CDR1 SEHNR, CDR2 FQNEAQ (reference sequence). The CDR3 has 14 amino acids. The ends lost 5 bases at V and 4 bases at J; junction bases unmatched: 6.

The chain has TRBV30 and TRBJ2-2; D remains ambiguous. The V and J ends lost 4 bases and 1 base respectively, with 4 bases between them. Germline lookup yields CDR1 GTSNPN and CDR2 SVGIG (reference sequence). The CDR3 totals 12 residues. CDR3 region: CAWTWNTGELFF. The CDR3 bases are TGTGCCTGGACTTGGAACACCGGGGAGCTGTTTTTT. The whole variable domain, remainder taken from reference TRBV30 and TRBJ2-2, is SQTIHQWPATLVQPVGSPLSLECTVEGTSNPNLYWYRQAAGRGLQLLFYSVGIGQISSEVPQNLSASRPQDRQFILSSKKLLLSDSGFYLCAWTWNTGELFFGEGSRLTVL.

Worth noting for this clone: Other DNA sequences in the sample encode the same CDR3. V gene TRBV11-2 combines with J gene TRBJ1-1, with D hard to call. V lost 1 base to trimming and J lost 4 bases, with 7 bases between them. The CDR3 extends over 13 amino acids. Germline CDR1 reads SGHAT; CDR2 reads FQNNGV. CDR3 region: CASSLVRGTEAFF. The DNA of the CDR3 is TGTGCCAGCAGCTTAGTACGGGGCACTGAAGCTTTCTTT.